The next 8 T cell receptor beta chains were all read from a single sample in a study of T cell responses to AZD1222 COVID-19 vaccine. TCRdb's copy holds only in-frame clones and misses some; the assay was immunoSEQ multiplex PCR. The sample lists some 91,000 clones, approximately 91% seen once, with over 2% in the top ten. The sequencing used peripheral blood, collected on day 0 of AZD1222 vaccination. These receptors all stem from an adult in good health.

The chain joins TRBV9 to TRBJ1-2; no clear D. Germline V gene lookup returns CDR1 SGDLS and CDR2 YYNGEE. V lost 2 bases and J 5 bases, leaving 7 bases between the germline ends. The CDR3 consists of 12 residues. CDR3 DNA: TGTGCCAGCAGCGTTGAGGAGTATGGCTACACCTTC. It is translated as CASSVEEYGYTF.

The rearrangement uses TRBV3-1 (or the pseudogene TRBV3-2) and TRBJ1-4; D is unresolved. V was shortened by 6 bases and J by 6 bases, with 14 bases between the two germline ends. This CDR3 is 14 amino acids long. Germline values: CDR1 LGHDT, CDR2 YNNKEL (reference sequence). The CDR3 coding sequence is TGTGCCAGCAGACGAGGGTTGAAGGATGAAAAACTGTTTTTT. It yields the protein CASRRGLKDEKLFF.

This chain uses TRBV5-8 with TRBJ1-2; tentatively, D is TRBD1 (5 bases). This CDR3 has 15 residues. CDR1 and CDR2 from the germline V gene are SGHTS and YDEGEE. The CDR3 nucleotides are TGTGCAGTCTGGGGGTTTCAGGCCAACCAATATGGCTACACCTTC. Translation: CAVWGFQANQYGYTF.

The chain is built from TRBV6-5 and TRBJ1-5; D is ambiguous. Germline V gene data show CDR1 as MNHEY and CDR2 as SVGAGI. V was shortened by 0 bases and J by 4 bases, with 10 bases between the two germline ends. The CDR3 has 15 residues. CDR3 in amino acids: CASSYSKAGNQPQHF. The CDR3 DNA reads TGTGCCAGCAGTTACTCGAAGGCGGGGAATCAGCCCCAGCATTTT.

This sequence joins TRBV9 and TRBJ1-1; D is uncertain. CDR1 SGDLS and CDR2 YYNGEE come from the germline V gene. The CDR3 runs 15 residues. V dropped 0 bases and J dropped 5 bases, with 14 bases sitting between them. CDR3 nucleotides: TGTGCCAGCAGCGTAGAGCCGAACAGTCTTACTGAAGCTTTCTTT. This gives the protein CASSVEPNSLTEAFF.

This rearrangement joins TRBV4-3 to TRBJ1-3; maybe TRBD1 (5 bases). V lost 4 bases, J lost 3 bases, and 13 bases lay in between. CDR1 is LGHNA, CDR2 YSLEER, per germline. This CDR3 comprises 15 residues. For the CDR3, the DNA is TGCGCCAGCAGCCCCTCGTCAGGGATTGGAAACACCATATATTTT. Its protein product is CASSPSSGIGNTIYF.

V and J are TRBV11-3 and TRBJ2-1, with 10 bases that match TRBD1. This CDR3 has 15 residues. V lost 2 bases, J lost 8 bases, and 6 bases stayed unmatched. CDR1 is SGHNT and CDR2 is YENEEA in the germline V gene. Here the CDR3 DNA reads TGTGCCAGCAGCTTAAGACAGGGGGCTTTCGATGAGCAGTTCTTC. Protein: CASSLRQGAFDEQFF. The whole variable domain, remainder taken from reference TRBV11-3 and TRBJ2-1, is EAGVVQSPRYKIIEKKQPVAFWCNPISGHNTLYWYLQNLGQGPELLIRYENEEAVDDSQLPKDRFSAERLKGVDSTLKIQPAELGDSAVYLCASSLRQGAFDEQFFGPGTRLTVL.

The sample holds one count of this clone. This rearrangement joins TRBV10-3 to TRBJ2-5, with 8 bases aligning to TRBD2. V shed 3 bases and J 5 bases; nucleotides not matched to a gene: 5. The germline CDR1 and CDR2 sequences are ENHRY and SYGVKD. This CDR3 region has 14 residues. In nucleotides, the CDR3 is TGTGCCATCAGTGACTCGACTAGCGCGGAGACCCAGTACTTC. This translates into CAISDSTSAETQYF.